A single sample is the source of the 22 T cell receptor beta chains below, sequenced in a study of T cell changes during pregnancy in multiple sclerosis. Produced via immunoSEQ multiplex PCR; TCRdb's table is partial and in-frame only. Of approximately 34,000 clones in the sample, more than 85% were seen once. Sequenced here: CD4+ T cells from peripheral blood mononuclear cells, sampled in the second trimester of pregnancy. Receptors originate from a female donor with multiple sclerosis, enrolled in a pregnancy study.

Note on this clone: Other DNA sequences in this sample translate to the same CDR3. This rearrangement joins TRBV2 to TRBJ1-2, with 10 positions matching TRBD1. The germline CDR1 and CDR2 sequences are SNHLY and FYNNEI. This CDR3 comprises 12 residues. V trimming: 6 bases; J trimming: 7 bases; junction bases outside the gene matches: 2. The CDR3 sequence: CASRTGGGGYTF. The CDR3 nucleotides read TGTGCCAGCAGGACAGGGGGCGGTGGCTACACCTTC.

In DNA form, the CDR3 reads TGTGCCAGCAACGGTGGGAGGGTGCGGAAGGAAAAACTGTTTTTT. Translated, it gives CASNGGRVRKEKLFF. The chain uses TRBV28 and TRBJ1-4, with D unresolved. CDR1 is MDHEN and CDR2 is SYDVKM in the germline V gene. V was shortened by 7 bases and J by 8 bases, with 20 bases between the two germline ends. The CDR3 contains 15 residues.

The J gene is TRBJ1-2, the V gene TRBV10-1, with 7 nucleotides matching TRBD1. Per germline, CDR1 WNHNN and CDR2 SYGVQD (reference sequence). The length of the CDR3 is 13 residues. Trimming took 3 bases from V and 3 from J; bases not matched to a gene: 1. As DNA, the CDR3 is TGCGCCAGCAGTGAAACAGGGGACTATGGCTACACCTTC. This translates into CASSETGDYGYTF.

The V and J genes are TRBV10-2 and TRBJ2-3, with 16 bases that match TRBD2. The junction had 9 bases not matched to a gene; V was cut back by 6 bases and J by 0 bases. This CDR3 comprises 19 residues. The germline gives CDR1 WSHSY, CDR2 SAAADI. The CDR3 reads CASSTRGGLAGGSTDTQYF. The DNA of the CDR3 is TGCGCCAGCAGCACCCGGGGGGGACTAGCGGGAGGGAGCACAGATACGCAGTATTTT.

This CDR3 is CAWSVPLTGGNSPLHF. The CDR3 region has the DNA TGTGCCTGGAGTGTACCCTTGACAGGGGGAAATTCACCCCTCCACTTT. The chain is built from TRBV30 and TRBJ1-6, with 9 bases aligning to TRBD1. CDR1 GTSNPN and CDR2 SVGIG come from the germline V gene (reference sequence). CDR3 length: 16 residues. J gave up 7 bases and V 0 bases, and 7 bases lay outside the gene matches.

V and J are TRBV19 and TRBJ2-5, with 11 bases matching TRBD1. CDR3 length: 15 residues. Germline V gene sequence: CDR1 LNHDA, CDR2 SQIVND (reference sequence). Trimming removed 3 bases from V and 4 bases from J; junction bases left unmatched: 4. CDR3 DNA: TGTGCCAGTAGTATTGGGGGGACAGGGGGAGAGACCCAGTACTTC. It codes for CASSIGGTGGETQYF.

The chain employs TRBV27 and TRBJ2-7; 9 positions agree with TRBD2. V dropped 4 bases and J dropped 3; count of bases not matched to a gene: 10. CDR3 length: 16 residues. Germline V gives CDR1 MNHEY, CDR2 SMNVEV (reference sequence). The CDR3 protein is CASSSLSGRRGYEQYF. The CDR3 DNA sequence: TGTGCCAGCAGTTCACTGAGCGGGAGGCGGGGCTACGAGCAGTACTTC.

This clone was picked up one time. The chain combines TRBV6-4 with TRBJ2-1, with 7 bases fitting TRBD2. The V segment lost 2 bases and the J segment 10 bases; nucleotides outside the gene matches: 8. CDR1 is MRHNA, CDR2 SNTAGT, per germline. This CDR3 spans 14 amino acids. This chain's CDR3 is CASSDGAGAEEQFF. DNA of the CDR3: TGTGCCAGCAGTGACGGGGCGGGAGCCGAGGAGCAGTTCTTC.

This clone is a singleton in its sample. The chain links TRBV5-1 to TRBJ1-1, with D possibly TRBD1 on 6 matching bases. The germline V gene encodes CDR1 SGHRS and CDR2 YFSETQ. The CDR3 is 14 residues long. Trimming left V 4 bases short and J 4 bases short, with 14 bases between. The CDR3 nucleotides read TGCGCCAGCAGCCCATTCAGGGGCACCACTGAAGCTTTCTTT. Translated, it gives CASSPFRGTTEAFF.

The gene calls are TRBV11-3 and TRBJ2-5; D gene uncertain. Trimming removed 3 bases at V and 0 bases at J, with 5 bases between. The CDR3 spans 13 residues. Germline V gene sequence: CDR1 SGHNT, CDR2 YENEEA. CDR3 nucleotides: TGTGCCAGCAGCTTGACATACCAAGAGACCCAGTACTTC. This sequence encodes CASSLTYQETQYF.

The chain combines TRBV5-1 with TRBJ1-3, with TRBD1 identical over 9 bases. This CDR3 has 16 residues. Germline CDR1 is SGHRS and CDR2 is YFSETQ. V trimming: 6 bases; J trimming: 2 bases; junction bases outside the gene matches: 9. The CDR3 protein is CASTADRGRPGNTIYF. As DNA, the CDR3 is TGCGCCAGCACCGCGGACAGGGGAAGGCCTGGAAACACCATATATTTT.

The chain carries TRBV7-8 and TRBJ2-1, with D unclear. Germline V gives CDR1 SGHVS, CDR2 FQNEAQ. This CDR3 has 13 residues. Trimming stripped 4 bases from V and 4 bases from J, with 8 bases between. The CDR3 nucleotides read TGTGCCAGCAGCTCTTCCGGTTACAATGAGCAGTTCTTC. It encodes CASSSSGYNEQFF. Combining the CDR3 with reference TRBV7-8 and TRBJ2-1 gives the whole variable domain GAGVSQSPRYKVAKRGQDVALRCDPISGHVSLFWYQQALGQGPEFLTYFQNEAQLDKSGLPSDRFFAERPEGSVSTLKIQRTQQEDSAVYLCASSSSGYNEQFFGPGTRLTVL.

In its sample, this clone was seen once. V gene TRBV15 combines with J gene TRBJ2-1; a possible D gene is TRBD1 (6 bases). Germline V lookup: CDR1 LNHNV, CDR2 YYDKDF (reference sequence). V was cut by 2 bases and J by 4 bases, with 9 bases left in between. The CDR3 loop spans 14 amino acids. CDR3: CATSRRTGYNEQFF. In nucleotides, the CDR3 is TGTGCCACCAGCAGACGTACAGGGTACAATGAGCAGTTCTTC.

The rearrangement uses TRBV5-1 and TRBJ2-1; 14 bases are a match to TRBD2. Trimming cost V 3 bases and J 8 bases; bases outside gene matches: 7. The CDR3 covers 16 residues. The germline V gene encodes CDR1 SGHRS and CDR2 YFSETQ. The CDR3 DNA reads as TGCGCCAGCAGCTATCACGGGACTAGCGGGAGCGATGAGCAGTTCTTC. Protein sequence: CASSYHGTSGSDEQFF.

The chain employs TRBV11-2 and TRBJ2-2; tentatively, D is TRBD2 (5 bases). The CDR3 has 14 amino acids. Trimming took 2 bases from V and 9 from J, leaving 13 bases between them. Germline-derived CDR1 and CDR2 are SGHAT and FQNNGV. The CDR3 protein is CASSLRSGPRELFF. The DNA for the CDR3 is TGTGCCAGCAGCTTAAGGAGCGGCCCCAGGGAGCTGTTTTTT. The complete variable domain, with remaining parts taken from reference TRBV11-2 and TRBJ2-2, reads EAGVAQSPRYKIIEKRQSVAFWCNPISGHATLYWYQQILGQGPKLLIQFQNNGVVDDSQLPKDRFSAERLKGVDSTLKIQPAKLEDSAVYLCASSLRSGPRELFFGEGSRLTVL.

The genes are TRBV19 and TRBJ1-5, with a possible D match to TRBD1 (5 bases). The CDR3 consists of 20 residues. Trimming cost V 0 bases and J 0 bases, with 21 bases left between them. Germline loops: CDR1 LNHDA, CDR2 SQIVND (reference sequence). In DNA, the CDR3 is TGTGCCAGTAGTATAGATCTATGGGACCGGGAGGTGGTTAGCAATCAGCCCCAGCATTTT. Its translation is CASSIDLWDREVVSNQPQHF.

This clone was counted a single time. CDR3 loop: CASRNSRSSYEQYF. CDR3 DNA: TGTGCCAGCAGAAACTCTAGGAGCTCCTACGAGCAGTACTTC. The J gene is TRBJ2-7, the V gene TRBV28; D remains ambiguous. The ends were cut back, 6 bases at V and 0 bases at J, with 12 bases in the middle. CDR1 and CDR2 from the germline V gene are MDHEN and SYDVKM. This CDR3 contains 14 residues.

The chain uses TRBV5-1 and TRBJ2-1, with no clear D. This CDR3 region has 15 residues. CDR1 and CDR2 (germline): SGHRS, YFSETQ. Deletions cut 0 bases from V and 0 bases from J, with 7 bases between. The CDR3 loop reads CASSLDPSSYNEQFF. In DNA, the CDR3 is TGCGCCAGCAGCTTGGACCCTAGCTCCTACAATGAGCAGTTCTTC.

V gene TRBV19 combines with J gene TRBJ1-2; TRBD1 matches 8 bases. The CDR3 length is 15 residues. V lost 2 bases and J lost 5; bases outside the gene matches: 7. In germline, CDR1 is LNHDA, CDR2 SQIVND (reference sequence). CDR3 sequence (DNA): TGTGCCAGTAGTATACCGGGACAGGTGTTATATGGCTACACCTTC. This gives the protein CASSIPGQVLYGYTF.

This clone has more than one count but fewer than ten. The CDR3 loop is CASSLPQGKQYF. The CDR3, as DNA: TGTGCCAGCAGCTTACCCCAGGGAAAGCAGTACTTC. V and J are TRBV11-2 and TRBJ2-7; D possibly corresponds to TRBD1 (5 bases). The V and J ends lost 2 bases and 8 bases respectively, with 10 bases between them. The CDR3 consists of 12 residues. Germline V CDR1 and CDR2: SGHAT, FQNNGV. Using reference TRBV11-2 and TRBJ2-7 for the parts outside the CDR3, the full variable domain is EAGVAQSPRYKIIEKRQSVAFWCNPISGHATLYWYQQILGQGPKLLIQFQNNGVVDDSQLPKDRFSAERLKGVDSTLKIQPAKLEDSAVYLCASSLPQGKQYFGPGTRLTVT.

The gene calls are TRBV7-9 and TRBJ1-5; D is uncertain. V was shortened by 5 bases and J by 3 bases, with 11 bases between the two germline ends. The CDR3 spans 14 residues. Germline V CDR1 and CDR2: SEHNR, FQNEAQ (reference sequence). The CDR3 region is CASSPPRLNQPQHF. The CDR3 nucleotides read TGTGCCAGCAGCCCCCCCAGACTCAATCAGCCCCAGCATTTT.

The V gene is TRBV4-1, the J gene TRBJ1-3; D not resolved. Deletions cut 1 base from V and 0 bases from J, with 10 bases between. CDR1 is MGHRA and CDR2 is YSYEKL in the germline V gene. This CDR3 region has 16 residues. CDR3 sequence (DNA): TGCGCCAGCAGCCAAGTCATAGGGAGCTCTGGAAACACCATATATTTT. Residues: CASSQVIGSSGNTIYF.